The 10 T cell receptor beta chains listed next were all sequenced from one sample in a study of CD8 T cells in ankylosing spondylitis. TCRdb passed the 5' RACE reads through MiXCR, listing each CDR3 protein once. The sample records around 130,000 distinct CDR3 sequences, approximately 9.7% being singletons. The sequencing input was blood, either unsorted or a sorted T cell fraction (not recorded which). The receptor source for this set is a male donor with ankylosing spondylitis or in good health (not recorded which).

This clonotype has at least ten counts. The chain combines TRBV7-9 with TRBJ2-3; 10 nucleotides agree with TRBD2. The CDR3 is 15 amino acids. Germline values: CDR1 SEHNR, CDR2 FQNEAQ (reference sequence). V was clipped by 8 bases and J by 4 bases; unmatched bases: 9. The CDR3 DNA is TGTGCCAGCCGATCAAGCGGGAGGGCCCCAGATACGCAGTATTTT. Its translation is CASRSSGRAPDTQYF.

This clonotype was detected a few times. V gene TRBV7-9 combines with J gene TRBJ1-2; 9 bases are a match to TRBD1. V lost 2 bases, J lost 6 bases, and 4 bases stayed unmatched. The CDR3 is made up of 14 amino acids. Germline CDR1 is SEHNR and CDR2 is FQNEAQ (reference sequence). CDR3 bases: TGTGCCAGCAGCTTATCGGGGACAGGGAATGGCTACACCTTC. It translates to CASSLSGTGNGYTF.

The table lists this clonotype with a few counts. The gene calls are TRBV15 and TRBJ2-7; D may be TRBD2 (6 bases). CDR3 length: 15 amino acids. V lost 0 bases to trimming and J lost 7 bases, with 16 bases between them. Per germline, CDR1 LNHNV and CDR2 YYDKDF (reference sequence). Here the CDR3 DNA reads TGTGCCACCAGCAGAGATCGTTCAAGGGGAGGTGAGCAGTACTTC. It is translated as CATSRDRSRGGEQYF.

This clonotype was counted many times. The CDR3 DNA follows: TGTGCCAGCAGCCTTCTAGCGGGAGGACCCGATACGCAGTATTTT. Translating gives CASSLLAGGPDTQYF. V is TRBV7-2 and J is TRBJ2-3, with 11 bases lining up with TRBD2. Germline V lookup: CDR1 SGHTA, CDR2 FQGNSA. V dropped 5 bases and J dropped 6; count of bases not matched to a gene: 7. There are 15 residues in the CDR3.

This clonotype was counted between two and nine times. The CDR3 reads CSAQVVGLADYNEQFF. CDR3 nucleotides: TGCAGTGCGCAAGTAGTGGGACTAGCGGATTACAATGAGCAGTTCTTC. V gene TRBV20-1 combines with J gene TRBJ2-1; 11 bases are shared with TRBD2. This CDR3 is built from 16 residues. Germline assignment: CDR1 DFQATT and CDR2 SNEGSKA (reference sequence). Germline trimming cut 6 bases from V and 4 bases from J; bases unmatched to any gene: 11.

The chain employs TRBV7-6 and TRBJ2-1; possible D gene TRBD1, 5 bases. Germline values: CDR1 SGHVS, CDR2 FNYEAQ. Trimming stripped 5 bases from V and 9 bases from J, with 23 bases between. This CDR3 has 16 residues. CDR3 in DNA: TGTGCCAGCAGCCCTCCCTTGGTCCAGGGTGGGGTTGAGCAGTTCTTC. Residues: CASSPPLVQGGVEQFF.

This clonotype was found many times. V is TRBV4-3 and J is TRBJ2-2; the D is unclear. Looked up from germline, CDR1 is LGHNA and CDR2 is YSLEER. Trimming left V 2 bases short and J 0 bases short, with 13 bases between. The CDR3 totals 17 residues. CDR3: CASSQKLATPNTGELFF. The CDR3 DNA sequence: TGCGCCAGCAGCCAAAAATTGGCGACCCCGAACACCGGGGAGCTGTTTTTT.

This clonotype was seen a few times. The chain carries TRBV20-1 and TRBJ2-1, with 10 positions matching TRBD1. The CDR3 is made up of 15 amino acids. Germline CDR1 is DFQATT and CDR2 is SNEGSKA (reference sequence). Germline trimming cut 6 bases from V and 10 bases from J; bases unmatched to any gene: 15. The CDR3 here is CSAAGTGEARIEQFF. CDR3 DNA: TGCAGTGCGGCCGGGACAGGGGAAGCTAGGATCGAGCAGTTCTTC.

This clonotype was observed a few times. The CDR3 reads CSASDRGVGYEQYF. The CDR3 region has the DNA TGCAGTGCTTCGGACAGGGGAGTCGGCTACGAGCAGTACTTC. The chain uses TRBV20-1 and TRBJ2-7; 9 positions match TRBD1. The CDR3 contains 14 residues. Trimming at V came to 5 bases and at J to 3 bases, leaving 8 bases not matched to a gene. Germline V gene sequence: CDR1 DFQATT, CDR2 SNEGSKA (reference sequence).

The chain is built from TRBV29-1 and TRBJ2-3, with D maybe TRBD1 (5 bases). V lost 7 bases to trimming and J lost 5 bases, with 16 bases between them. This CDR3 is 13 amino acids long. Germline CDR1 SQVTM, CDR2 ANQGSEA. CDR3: CSGAQVQGDTQYF. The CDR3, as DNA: TGCAGCGGAGCCCAGGTCCAGGGAGATACGCAGTATTTT.